These 25 T cell receptor beta chains originate from one sample sequenced in a study of T cell responses to AZD1222 COVID-19 vaccine. Assay used: immunoSEQ multiplex PCR; TCRdb lists only in-frame clones, some missing. The repertoire holds over 85,000 clones, around 89% seen once, with 8.4% in the top ten. The source was peripheral blood, collected on day 0 of AZD1222 vaccination. These receptors were collected from an adult in good health.

This chain links TRBV7-2 with TRBJ1-2, with TRBD1 identical over 12 bases. This CDR3 is built from 17 residues. In germline, CDR1 is SGHTA, CDR2 FQGNSA. The V and J ends lost 5 bases and 6 bases, in that order; junction bases with no gene match: 13. CDR3 in amino acids: CASSALPEGTGGNGYTF. CDR3 nucleotides: TGTGCCAGCAGCGCCTTGCCCGAGGGGACAGGGGGCAATGGCTACACCTTC.

This clone turned up a few times. The gene calls are TRBV6-5 and TRBJ2-7, with D unclear. V dropped 5 bases and J dropped 2 bases, with 16 bases sitting between them. The CDR3 is 15 residues long. CDR1 MNHEY and CDR2 SVGAGI come from the germline V gene. The CDR3 region is CASSPPFSSTYEQYF. CDR3 sequence (DNA): TGTGCCAGCAGTCCTCCCTTCTCATCGACCTACGAGCAGTACTTC.

The chain joins TRBV6-2 or TRBV6-3 to TRBJ2-7; D perhaps matches TRBD2 (5 bases). The length of the CDR3 is 13 residues. The germline V and J ends were trimmed by 2 bases and 5 bases, with 10 bases remaining between them. From germline, CDR1 is MNHEY and CDR2 SVGEGT. The CDR3 coding sequence is TGTGCCAGCAGTTACCCGAGGGCGAACGAGCAGTACTTC. Translation: CASSYPRANEQYF.

The V gene is TRBV9, the J gene TRBJ1-1; no reliable D call. The germline V and J ends were trimmed by 3 bases and 5 bases, with 11 bases remaining between them. The CDR3 covers 13 residues. Germline lookup yields CDR1 SGDLS and CDR2 YYNGEE. The CDR3 nucleotides are TGTGCCAGCAGCGCACAAACTGGGACTGAAGCTTTCTTT. It codes for CASSAQTGTEAFF. Supplemented by reference TRBV9 and TRBJ1-1, the full variable domain reads DSGVTQTPKHLITATGQRVTLRCSPRSGDLSVYWYQQSLDQGLQFLIQYYNGEERAKGNILERFSAQQFPDLHSELNLSSLELGDSALYFCASSAQTGTEAFFGQGTRLTVV.

V and J are TRBV12-5 and TRBJ1-3; TRBD1 agrees at 7 bases. This CDR3 comprises 16 residues. With 3 bases clipped from V and 4 bases from J, the junction kept 9 bases outside the gene matches. Germline V gene lookup returns CDR1 LGHNT and CDR2 FRNRAP. CDR3 residues: CASGLDIGGLGNTIYF. CDR3 in DNA: TGTGCTAGTGGTTTAGATATAGGGGGCTTAGGAAACACCATATATTTT.

This clone occurred once. J is TRBJ2-7 and V is TRBV7-2, with D unclear. The CDR3 contains 14 residues. Trimming stripped 1 base from V and 3 bases from J, with 10 bases between. Germline-derived CDR1 and CDR2 are SGHTA and FQGNSA. This CDR3 reads CASSLVPDVYEQYF. The CDR3 nucleotides read TGTGCCAGCAGCTTAGTACCCGACGTCTACGAGCAGTACTTC.

Only one count was recorded for this clone. The rearrangement joins TRBV6-5 to TRBJ1-4; a possible D gene is TRBD1 (6 bases). The CDR3 runs to 15 residues. Germline CDR1 MNHEY, CDR2 SVGAGI. V was clipped by 6 bases and J by 4 bases, with 15 bases between them. CDR3 nucleotides: TGTGCCAGCAGGGGGAGAACAGGGAATAATGAAAAACTGTTTTTT. It specifies CASRGRTGNNEKLFF.

This chain uses TRBV6-4 with TRBJ1-2; tentatively, D is TRBD1 (6 bases). V was pared by 0 bases and J by 7 bases, with 9 bases between. Germline-derived CDR1 and CDR2 are MRHNA and SNTAGT. This CDR3 comprises 13 residues. DNA of the CDR3: TGTGCCAGCAGTGACTCGCCAGGGGTTGGCTACACCTTC. Protein product: CASSDSPGVGYTF.

The chain employs TRBV9 and TRBJ1-5; the match to TRBD1 covers 8 bases. The germline V gene encodes CDR1 SGDLS and CDR2 YYNGEE. The CDR3 runs to 16 residues. Trimming took 4 bases from V and 5 from J; bases not matched to a gene: 11. CDR3 loop: CASSTPQGGGHQPQHF. Here the CDR3 DNA reads TGTGCCAGCAGCACACCACAGGGGGGAGGGCATCAGCCCCAGCATTTT.

This sequence joins TRBV18 and TRBJ2-5; D not resolved. Germline lookup yields CDR1 KGHSH and CDR2 LQKENI. This CDR3 spans 13 amino acids. The V gene lost 3 bases and the J gene lost 2 bases, with 7 bases spanning the gap. The CDR3 bases are TGTGCCAGCTCACCGGAACTACAAGAGACCCAGTACTTC. This translates into CASSPELQETQYF.

The chain has TRBV25-1 and TRBJ2-7; 8 bases fit TRBD2. The V gene's germline CDR1 is MGHDK and CDR2 SYGVNS. V gave up 4 bases and J gave up 7 bases; unmatched junction bases: 9. CDR3 length equals 14 residues. CDR3 sequence reads: CASSGAGDVEEQYF. DNA of the CDR3: TGTGCCAGCAGTGGAGCGGGGGACGTTGAGGAGCAGTACTTC.

This chain uses TRBV14 with TRBJ1-1, with TRBD1 as a possible D gene (5 bases). The V end lost 2 bases, the J end lost 5 bases, and 9 bases lay between the germline ends. From germline, CDR1 is SGHDN and CDR2 FVKESK. There are 13 residues in the CDR3. DNA for the CDR3: TGTGCCAGCAGCCAAATGGGGGGAACTGAAGCTTTCTTT. It encodes CASSQMGGTEAFF.

This chain uses TRBV19 with TRBJ2-5; 13 bases agree with TRBD2. The CDR3 runs to 15 residues. Germline V gene sequence: CDR1 LNHDA, CDR2 SQIVND (reference sequence). V lost 5 bases and J lost 3; bases outside the gene matches: 3. The CDR3 DNA is TGTGCCAGTAGTTCCGGGACTAGCGGGGAAGAGACCCAGTACTTC. Protein product: CASSSGTSGEETQYF.

The chain links TRBV7-6 to TRBJ2-7, with D possibly matching TRBD2 (6 bases). The ends were cut back, 1 base at V and 3 bases at J, with 13 bases in the middle. The germline gives CDR1 SGHVS, CDR2 FNYEAQ. This CDR3 comprises 15 residues. CDR3 sequence (DNA): TGTGCCAGCAGCTTAGGGTCGGGAGACAACTACGAGCAGTACTTC. It encodes CASSLGSGDNYEQYF.

This chain uses TRBV7-6 with TRBJ1-5; a possible D gene is TRBD1 (6 bases). This CDR3 contains 15 residues. The V end lost 1 base, the J end lost 0 bases, and 7 bases lay between the germline ends. Germline CDR1 SGHVS, CDR2 FNYEAQ. The CDR3 DNA reads TGTGCCAGCAGCTTAGGAGGGGGTAGCAATCAGCCCCAGCATTTT. Amino acid sequence: CASSLGGGSNQPQHF.

The rearrangement links TRBV19 to TRBJ2-2, with 10 bases matching TRBD2. CDR3 length: 17 residues. Looked up from germline, CDR1 is LNHDA and CDR2 is SQIVND (reference sequence). Trimming removed 3 bases from V and 1 base from J; junction bases left unmatched: 5. CDR3 residues: CASSISSGGQNTGELFF. The CDR3 region has the DNA TGTGCCAGTAGTATTTCTAGCGGGGGCCAGAACACCGGGGAGCTGTTTTTT.

V gene TRBV14 combines with J gene TRBJ2-7; TRBD1 agrees at 8 bases. This CDR3 is 15 amino acids long. V was pared by 4 bases and J by 3 bases, with 8 bases of the junction left unmatched. Looked up from germline, CDR1 is SGHDN and CDR2 is FVKESK. DNA for the CDR3: TGTGCCAGCAGCCGTCAGGCGGGACAGGTCTACGAGCAGTACTTC. It codes for CASSRQAGQVYEQYF.

The chain links TRBV9 to TRBJ1-5; no definite D call. Germline values: CDR1 SGDLS, CDR2 YYNGEE. This CDR3 spans 13 amino acids. V shed 2 bases and J shed 3 bases, with 6 bases lying between them. CDR3 region: CASSVQLNQPQHF. DNA for the CDR3: TGTGCCAGCAGCGTCCAGCTCAATCAGCCCCAGCATTTT.

V is TRBV29-1 and J is TRBJ2-3, with D unresolved. CDR1 SQVTM and CDR2 ANQGSEA come from the germline V gene. The CDR3 runs to 11 residues. Deletions cut 6 bases from V and 5 bases from J, with 9 bases between. The CDR3 DNA reads as TGCAGCGTCCTGCTGAGAGATACGCAGTATTTT. This sequence encodes CSVLLRDTQYF.

This rearrangement joins TRBV15 to TRBJ1-6, with 9 bases aligning to TRBD1. Germline V gene sequence: CDR1 LNHNV, CDR2 YYDKDF (reference sequence). The CDR3 runs 15 residues. V lost 5 bases to trimming and J lost 7 bases; unmatched junction nucleotides: 6. DNA for the CDR3: TGTGCCACCAGCCCACACGGACAGGGGAATTCACCCCTCCACTTT. This gives the protein CATSPHGQGNSPLHF. The full variable domain, in which reference TRBV15 and TRBJ1-6 provide the parts outside the CDR3, is DAMVIQNPRYQVTQFGKPVTLSCSQTLNHNVMYWYQQKSSQAPKLLFHYYDKDFNNEADTPDNFQSRRPNTSFCFLDIRSPGLGDTAMYLCATSPHGQGNSPLHFGNGTRLTVT.

The chain uses TRBV19 and TRBJ1-5, with D possibly TRBD1 on 5 matching bases. The germline V gene has CDR1 LNHDA and CDR2 SQIVND (reference sequence). The CDR3 is 15 residues long. V was trimmed by 7 bases and J by 2 bases, leaving 15 bases between them. The CDR3: CASIRDGSGNQPQHF. In nucleotides, the CDR3 is TGTGCCAGTATCCGGGACGGAAGTGGCAATCAGCCCCAGCATTTT. Full variable domain (rest looked up from reference TRBV19 and TRBJ1-5): DGGITQSPKYLFRKEGQNVTLSCEQNLNHDAMYWYRQDPGQGLRLIYYSQIVNDFQKGDIAEGYSVSREKKESFPLTVTSAQKNPTAFYLCASIRDGSGNQPQHFGDGTRLSIL.

This clone has only one observation. The chain recombines TRBV11-2 with TRBJ2-7, with a tentative D call TRBD2 (5 bases). The CDR3 loop spans 14 amino acids. From germline, CDR1 is SGHAT and CDR2 FQNNGV. V was cut by 0 bases and J by 6 bases, with 12 bases left in between. CDR3 in DNA: TGTGCCAGCAGCTTAGATGTAACGGGGAGCGAGCAGTACTTC. Residues: CASSLDVTGSEQYF.

This chain uses TRBV7-9 with TRBJ1-2; 7 nucleotides agree with TRBD1. Trimming took 4 bases from V and 5 from J; bases not matched to a gene: 7. The CDR3 consists of 14 residues. The germline gives CDR1 SEHNR, CDR2 FQNEAQ (reference sequence). The CDR3 sequence: CASSSKGAGYGYTF. As DNA, the CDR3 is TGTGCCAGCAGCTCCAAGGGGGCTGGATATGGCTACACCTTC.

The rearrangement joins TRBV5-1 to TRBJ2-3; D is ambiguous. Germline assignment: CDR1 SGHRS and CDR2 YFSETQ. This CDR3 has 14 amino acids. V shed 0 bases and J shed 6 bases, with 11 bases lying between them. The CDR3, as DNA: TGCGCCAGCAGCTTGGGGTCCTCCGAGGATACGCAGTATTTT. Its translation is CASSLGSSEDTQYF.

V and J are TRBV27 and TRBJ1-6; 10 bases align to TRBD1. The V segment lost 3 bases and the J segment 5 bases; nucleotides outside the gene matches: 7. This CDR3 has 17 residues. In germline, CDR1 is MNHEY, CDR2 SMNVEV (reference sequence). The CDR3 sequence is CASSLWAGTGDNSPLHF. The CDR3 DNA follows: TGTGCCAGCAGTTTGTGGGCGGGGACAGGGGATAATTCACCCCTCCACTTT.